Listed below are T cell receptor beta chains from one sample, sequenced in a study of T cell responses to AZD1222 COVID-19 vaccine. Clones were sequenced by immunoSEQ multiplex PCR, and TCRdb holds only the in-frame ones, with some missing. Of some 120,000 clones in the sample, approximately 85% were seen once. Sequencing was performed on peripheral blood, taken on day 0 of AZD1222 vaccination. These TCRs come from an adult in good health. Each CDR3 is given without its conserved first and last residue. Size is omitted from some rows. Given values are once, few, many or a class for expanded clones.

CDR3	J	V	size
ASSQHTGTAKETQY	TRBJ2-5	TRBV4-3	-
ASSRGQSYEQY	TRBJ2-7	TRBV18	-
ATMDRGEQY	TRBJ2-7	TRBV19	-
ASSARTGGGEQY	TRBJ2-7	TRBV9	-
ASSQESLGSSESLAKNIQY	TRBJ2-4	TRBV4-1	-
ASSTGVVGGEQY	TRBJ2-7	TRBV6-5	-
ASGGREGNQPQH	TRBJ1-5	TRBV10-3	-
ASSLNPGANVLT	TRBJ2-6	TRBV5-1	few
ASSMGQGEATGELF	TRBJ2-2	TRBV19	few
ASRPRTDGNTIY	TRBJ1-3	TRBV19	-
ASRATGPYGYT	TRBJ1-2	TRBV27	-
AWTTEGRDSSGNTIY	TRBJ1-3	TRBV30	-
ASSLPASNQPQH	TRBJ1-5	TRBV28	-
SASTSGGRDTQY	TRBJ2-3	TRBV20-1	-